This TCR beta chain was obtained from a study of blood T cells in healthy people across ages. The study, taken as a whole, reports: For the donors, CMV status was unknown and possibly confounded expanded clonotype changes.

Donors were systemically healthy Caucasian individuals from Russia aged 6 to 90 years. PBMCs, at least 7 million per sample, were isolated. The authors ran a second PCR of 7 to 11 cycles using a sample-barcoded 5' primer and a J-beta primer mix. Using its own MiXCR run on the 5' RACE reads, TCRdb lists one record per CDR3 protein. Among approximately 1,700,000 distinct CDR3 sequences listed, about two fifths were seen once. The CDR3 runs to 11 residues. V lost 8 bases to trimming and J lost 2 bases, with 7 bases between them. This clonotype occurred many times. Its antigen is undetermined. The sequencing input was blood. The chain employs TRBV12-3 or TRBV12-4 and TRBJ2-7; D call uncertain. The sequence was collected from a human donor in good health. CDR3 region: CASGSAYEQYF. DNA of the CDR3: TGTGCCAGCGGGTCTGCCTACGAGCAGTACTTC.